The present T cell receptor (beta chain) was sequenced within a study of blood T cell repertoires in COVID-19. Profiled with immunoSEQ multiplex PCR; TCRdb holds only in-frame clones, not every one. The sample includes approximately 230,000 clones, approximately 90% of them seen just once. CDR3 size: 14 residues. The germline V gene has CDR1 GTSNPN and CDR2 SVGIG (reference sequence). Trimming at V came to 0 bases and at J to 4 bases, leaving 6 bases not matched to a gene. This study enrolled people aged roughly 18 to 89 from about 24 US geographic areas. Membership in each cohort depended on participant-reported clinical history. Of note for this clone: The same CDR3 also results from other DNA sequences found in this sample.

The chain employs TRBV30 and TRBJ2-7; 7 nucleotides match TRBD2. Sequenced input: PBMCs or T cells enriched from blood (not recorded which). This sequence originates from a woman in her 30s who had recovered from COVID-19. CDR3 nucleotides: TGTGCCTGGAGTGTGGGGGGGTCTATTTACGAGCAGTACTTC. Its translation: CAWSVGGSIYEQYF.